These 7 T cell receptor beta chains were sequenced from one sample in a study of cytomegalovirus exposure and HLA in healthy donors. The study ran its PCR with 60 Vbeta and 13 Jbeta primers. Sequencing used immunoSEQ multiplex PCR; TCRdb keeps in-frame clones, though not all of them. Among approximately 130,000 clones listed, more than 75% were seen once. Sequenced: PBMCs. The receptors here all came from a woman aged 25 to 39 in good health and CMV-seronegative.

The rearrangement uses TRBV7-9 and TRBJ2-1, with 16 bases lining up with TRBD2. Germline V lookup: CDR1 SEHNR, CDR2 FQNEAQ (reference sequence). This CDR3 has 18 residues. V lost 5 bases, J lost 8 bases, and 12 bases stayed unmatched. The CDR3 reads CASSPGTSGRASFYEQFF. The CDR3 bases are TGTGCCAGCAGCCCAGGGACTAGCGGGAGGGCCTCGTTTTATGAGCAGTTCTTC.

The J gene is TRBJ2-7, the V gene TRBV13; D unclear. The ends were cut back, 5 bases at V and 0 bases at J, with 14 bases in the middle. The CDR3 length is 15 residues. Germline V gives CDR1 PRHDT, CDR2 FYEKMQ (reference sequence). Here the CDR3 DNA reads TGTGCCAGCAGCCCCTCCAGGCCCCGCTCCTACGAGCAGTACTTC. Protein product: CASSPSRPRSYEQYF. Based on the CDR3 plus reference TRBV13 and TRBJ2-7, the full variable domain is AAGVIQSPRHLIKEKRETATLKCYPIPRHDTVYWYQQGPGQDPQFLISFYEKMQSDKGSIPDRFSAQQFSDYHSELNMSSLELGDSALYFCASSPSRPRSYEQYFGPGTRLTVT.

The chain recombines TRBV7-2 with TRBJ1-5; TRBD1 agrees at 7 bases. The CDR3 has 15 residues. The germline CDR1 and CDR2 sequences are SGHTA and FQGNSA. The trim removed 8 bases at V and 0 bases at J, leaving 7 bases unmatched. The chain's CDR3 is CASRDSRYSNQPQHF. The CDR3 nucleotides read TGTGCCAGCCGGGACAGCAGATATAGCAATCAGCCCCAGCATTTT.

The V and J genes are TRBV5-1 and TRBJ2-3; 7 bases map to TRBD1. Germline-derived CDR1 and CDR2 are SGHRS and YFSETQ. CDR3 length: 14 residues. The J segment lost 3 bases and the V segment lost 4 bases, leaving 5 bases of the junction unmatched. CDR3: CASSLGQETDTQYF. CDR3 in DNA: TGCGCCAGCAGCCTTGGACAGGAAACAGATACGCAGTATTTT.

This clone was counted a single time. This sequence joins TRBV9 and TRBJ1-1; D gene unclear. V was pared by 0 bases and J by 6 bases, with 12 bases between. CDR1 is SGDLS and CDR2 is YYNGEE in the germline V gene. This CDR3 is 14 amino acids long. As DNA, the CDR3 is TGTGCCAGCAGCGTAGGCGACAACCGACCTGAAGCTTTCTTT. This encodes CASSVGDNRPEAFF.

V gene TRBV11-2 combines with J gene TRBJ2-2; 7 bases match TRBD2. CDR1 is SGHAT and CDR2 is FQNNGV in the germline V gene. There are 15 residues in the CDR3. The V gene end was trimmed by 7 bases and the J gene end by 9 bases; junction bases not matched to a gene: 14. The CDR3 sequence is CASNIRWTSLRELFF. As DNA, the CDR3 is TGTGCCAGCAACATAAGGTGGACTAGTCTCAGGGAGCTGTTTTTT. The entire variable domain, with the rest obtained from reference TRBV11-2 and TRBJ2-2, is as follows: EAGVAQSPRYKIIEKRQSVAFWCNPISGHATLYWYQQILGQGPKLLIQFQNNGVVDDSQLPKDRFSAERLKGVDSTLKIQPAKLEDSAVYLCASNIRWTSLRELFFGEGSRLTVL.

The rearrangement uses TRBV19 and TRBJ2-7; TRBD1 agrees at 7 bases. V dropped 5 bases and J dropped 6; count of bases not matched to a gene: 7. This CDR3 contains 13 residues. CDR1 and CDR2 from the germline V gene are LNHDA and SQIVND (reference sequence). CDR3 DNA sequence: TGTGCCAGTAGTTCGACAGGGCTTGGCGAGCAGTACTTC. Amino acid sequence: CASSSTGLGEQYF.